The rows below give T cell receptor beta chains drawn from one sample of a study of blood T cell repertoires in COVID-19. Assay: immunoSEQ multiplex PCR; the TCRdb copy retains only in-frame clones and omits some. The sample records around 200,000 clones, about 77% being singletons. Source material: peripheral blood. The receptors were sampled from an elderly woman with active or convalescent COVID-19. The conserved cysteine and the conserved F or W are not part of the CDR3 here.

v_call cdr3_length cdr3_aa
TRBV7-2 16 ASSRGARGGQGVDTQY
TRBV28 12 ASSLYQGRNEQF
TRBV4-3 13 ASSQQGIGNQPQH
TRBV3-1/TRBV3-2 13 ASSPRQGTLQPQH
TRBV7-2 11 ASSLIGGAEAF
TRBV6-6 12 ASTLVGGDGSLH
TRBV5-1 12 ASSLEPGGYEQY
TRBV5-1 15 ASSLGQGNYGTDTQY
TRBV2 17 AISFHPLRSKRFGNEQF
TRBV28 10 ASNRRDYEQY
TRBV2 12 ASSGQLEAYEQY
TRBV10-1 12 ASSDGSTNEKLF
TRBV12-3/TRBV12-4 11 ASRMTLTGELF
TRBV28 13 ASSGGQGGNEKLF
TRBV27 15 ASSLNGTSGGRYEQY
TRBV4-3 15 ASSRKLAGGSPDTQY
TRBV10-3 12 AISESITGTEAF
TRBV5-1 11 ASSSSSYYEQY
TRBV2 14 ASRRDSGSGANVLT
TRBV7-8 15 ASSLPAGRLSGNTIY
TRBV28 13 ASSSGQVQNQPQH
TRBV28 10 ASGTVAYEQY
TRBV3-1/TRBV3-2 13 ASSLLPQGGNTIY
TRBV6-5 10 ANAPGQYGYT
TRBV10-3 12 ATRQGEVDYGYT
TRBV11-2 13 ASSPATGVTGELF
TRBV5-6 12 ASSSQGLNSPLH